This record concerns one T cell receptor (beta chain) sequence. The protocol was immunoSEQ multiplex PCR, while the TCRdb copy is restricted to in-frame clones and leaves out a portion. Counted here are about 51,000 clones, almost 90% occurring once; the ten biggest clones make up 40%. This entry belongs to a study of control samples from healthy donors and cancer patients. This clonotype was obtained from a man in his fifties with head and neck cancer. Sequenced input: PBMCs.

Here the CDR3 reads CASSVTGGAGYNSPLHF. CDR3 DNA: TGTGCCAGCAGCGTTACAGGGGGCGCGGGGTATAATTCACCCCTCCACTTT. The chain uses TRBV9 and TRBJ1-6; 9 positions agree with TRBD1. CDR3 size: 17 residues. Looked up from germline, CDR1 is SGDLS and CDR2 is YYNGEE. The ends lost 2 bases at V and 4 bases at J; junction bases unmatched: 7.